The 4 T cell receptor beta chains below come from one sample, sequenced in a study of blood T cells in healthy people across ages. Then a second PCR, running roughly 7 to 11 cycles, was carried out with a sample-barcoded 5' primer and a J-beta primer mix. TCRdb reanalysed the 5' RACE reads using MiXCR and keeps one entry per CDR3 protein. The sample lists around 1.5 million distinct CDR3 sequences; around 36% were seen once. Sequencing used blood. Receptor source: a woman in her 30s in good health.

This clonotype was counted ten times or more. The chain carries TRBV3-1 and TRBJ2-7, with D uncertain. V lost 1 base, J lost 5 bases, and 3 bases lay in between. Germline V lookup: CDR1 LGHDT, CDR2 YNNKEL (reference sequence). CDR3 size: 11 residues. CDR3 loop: CASSQVNEQYF. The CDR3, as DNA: TGTGCCAGCAGCCAAGTGAACGAGCAGTACTTC.

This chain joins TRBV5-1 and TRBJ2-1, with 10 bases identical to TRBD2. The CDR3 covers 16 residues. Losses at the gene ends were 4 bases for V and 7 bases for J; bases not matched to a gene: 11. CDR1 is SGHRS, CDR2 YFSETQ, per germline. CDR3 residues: CASSVGRAGGENEQFF. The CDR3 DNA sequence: TGCGCCAGCAGCGTAGGACGAGCGGGAGGGGAGAATGAGCAGTTCTTC.

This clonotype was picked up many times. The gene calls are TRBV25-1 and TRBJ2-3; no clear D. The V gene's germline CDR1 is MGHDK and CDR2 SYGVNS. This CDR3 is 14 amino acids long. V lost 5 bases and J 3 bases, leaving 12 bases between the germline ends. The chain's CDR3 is CASSSSRSTDTQYF. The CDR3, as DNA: TGTGCCAGCAGTAGCTCGCGGAGTACAGATACGCAGTATTTT.

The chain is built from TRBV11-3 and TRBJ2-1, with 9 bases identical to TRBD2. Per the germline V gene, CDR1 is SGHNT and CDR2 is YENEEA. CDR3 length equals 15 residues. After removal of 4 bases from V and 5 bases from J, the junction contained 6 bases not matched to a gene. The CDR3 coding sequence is TGTGCCAGCAGCTCTAGCGGGATGGTCCACAATGAGCAGTTCTTC. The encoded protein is CASSSSGMVHNEQFF.